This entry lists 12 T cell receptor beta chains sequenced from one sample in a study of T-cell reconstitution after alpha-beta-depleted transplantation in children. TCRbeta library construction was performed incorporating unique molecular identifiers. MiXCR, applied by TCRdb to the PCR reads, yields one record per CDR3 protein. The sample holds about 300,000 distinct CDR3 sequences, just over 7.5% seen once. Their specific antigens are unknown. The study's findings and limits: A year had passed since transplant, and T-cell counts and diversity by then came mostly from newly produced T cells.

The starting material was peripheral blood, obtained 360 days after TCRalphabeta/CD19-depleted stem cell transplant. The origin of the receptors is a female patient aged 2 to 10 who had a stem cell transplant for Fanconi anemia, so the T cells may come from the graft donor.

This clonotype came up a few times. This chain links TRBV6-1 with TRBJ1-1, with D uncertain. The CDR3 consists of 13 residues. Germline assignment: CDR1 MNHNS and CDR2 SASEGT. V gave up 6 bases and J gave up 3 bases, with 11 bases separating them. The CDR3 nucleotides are TGTGCCAGCAGGGTCGCAATGGACACTGAAGCTTTCTTT. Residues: CASRVAMDTEAFF.

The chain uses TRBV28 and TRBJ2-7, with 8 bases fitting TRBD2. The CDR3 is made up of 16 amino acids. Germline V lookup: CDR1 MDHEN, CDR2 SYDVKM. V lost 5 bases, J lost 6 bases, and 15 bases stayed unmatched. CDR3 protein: CASSPYMGLDASEQYF. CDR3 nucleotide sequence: TGTGCCAGCAGTCCGTACATGGGACTAGATGCCTCCGAGCAGTACTTC.

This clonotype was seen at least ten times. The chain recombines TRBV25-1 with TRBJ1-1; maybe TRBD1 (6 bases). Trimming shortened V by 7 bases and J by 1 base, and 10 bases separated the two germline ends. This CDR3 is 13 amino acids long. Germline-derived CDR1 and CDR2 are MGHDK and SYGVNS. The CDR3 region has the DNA TGTGCCAGCACGGGGGCCTGGAACACTGAAGCTTTCTTT. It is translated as CASTGAWNTEAFF. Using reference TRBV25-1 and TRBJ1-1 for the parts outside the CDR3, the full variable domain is EADIYQTPRYLVIGTGKKITLECSQTMGHDKMYWYQQDPGMELHLIHYSYGVNSTEKGDLSSESTVSRIRTEHFPLTLESARPSHTSQYLCASTGAWNTEAFFGQGTRLTVV.

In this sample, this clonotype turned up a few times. CDR3 sequence reads: CASSTSSNTEAFF. The CDR3 DNA is TGTGCCAGCAGCACAAGTTCGAACACTGAAGCTTTCTTT. The chain is built from TRBV9 and TRBJ1-1; D uncertain. The V gene lost 4 bases and the J gene lost 1 base, with 8 bases spanning the gap. This CDR3 is 13 amino acids long. CDR1 SGDLS and CDR2 YYNGEE come from the germline V gene.

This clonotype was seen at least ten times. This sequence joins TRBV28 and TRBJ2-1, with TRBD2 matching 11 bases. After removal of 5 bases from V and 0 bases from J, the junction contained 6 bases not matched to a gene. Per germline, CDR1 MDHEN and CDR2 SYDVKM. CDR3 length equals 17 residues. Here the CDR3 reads CASSRTSGLRSYNEQFF. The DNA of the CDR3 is TGTGCCAGCAGTAGGACTAGCGGGCTCCGCTCCTACAATGAGCAGTTCTTC.

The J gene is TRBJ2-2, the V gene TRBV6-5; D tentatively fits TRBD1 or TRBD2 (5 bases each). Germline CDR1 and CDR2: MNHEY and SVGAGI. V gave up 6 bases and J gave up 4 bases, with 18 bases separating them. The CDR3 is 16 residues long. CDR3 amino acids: CASSLLRGAGTGELFF. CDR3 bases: TGTGCCAGCAGCCTCCTTAGGGGCGCGGGCACCGGGGAGCTGTTTTTT.

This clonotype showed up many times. The CDR3 loop reads CASSQGEGLEETQYF. The CDR3 DNA is TGTGCCAGCAGCCAAGGGGAGGGACTAGAAGAGACCCAGTACTTC. The rearrangement links TRBV4-2 to TRBJ2-5, with 8 nucleotides matching TRBD2. This CDR3 comprises 15 residues. The V gene end was trimmed by 1 base and the J gene end by 3 bases; junction bases not matched to a gene: 4. Germline V gene data show CDR1 as LGHNA and CDR2 as YNFKEQ.

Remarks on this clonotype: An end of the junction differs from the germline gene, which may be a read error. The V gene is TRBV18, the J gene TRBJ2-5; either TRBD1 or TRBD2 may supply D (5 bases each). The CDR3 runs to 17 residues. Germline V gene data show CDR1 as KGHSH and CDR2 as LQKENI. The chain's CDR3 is CAGSPKGQRNRGETQYF. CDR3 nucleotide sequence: TGTGCCGGCTCACCAAAGGGGCAGCGTAACAGAGGGGAGACCCAATACTTC.

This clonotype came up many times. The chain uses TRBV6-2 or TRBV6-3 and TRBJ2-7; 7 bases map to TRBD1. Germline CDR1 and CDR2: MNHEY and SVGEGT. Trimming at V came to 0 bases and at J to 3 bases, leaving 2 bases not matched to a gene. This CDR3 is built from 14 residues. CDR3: CASSYSTGNYEQYV. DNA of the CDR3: TGTGCCAGCAGTTACTCGACAGGGAACTACGAGCAGTACGTC.

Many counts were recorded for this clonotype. CDR3 nucleotides: TGTGCCAGCAGTCTTCACAGAGGCGAGCAGTACTTC. Translated, it gives CASSLHRGEQYF. This chain uses TRBV12-3 or TRBV12-4 with TRBJ2-7; D unresolved. The CDR3 is made up of 12 amino acids. The ends were cut back, 5 bases at V and 6 bases at J, with 11 bases in the middle.

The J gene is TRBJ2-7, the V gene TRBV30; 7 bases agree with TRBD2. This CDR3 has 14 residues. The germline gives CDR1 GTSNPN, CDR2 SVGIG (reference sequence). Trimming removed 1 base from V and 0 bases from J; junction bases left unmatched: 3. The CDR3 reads CAWSGLAVSYEQYF. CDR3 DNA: TGTGCCTGGAGTGGACTAGCTGTCTCCTACGAGCAGTACTTC. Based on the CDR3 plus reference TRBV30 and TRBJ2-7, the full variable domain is SQTIHQWPATLVQPVGSPLSLECTVEGTSNPNLYWYRQAAGRGLQLLFYSVGIGQISSEVPQNLSASRPQDRQFILSSKKLLLSDSGFYLCAWSGLAVSYEQYFGPGTRLTVT.

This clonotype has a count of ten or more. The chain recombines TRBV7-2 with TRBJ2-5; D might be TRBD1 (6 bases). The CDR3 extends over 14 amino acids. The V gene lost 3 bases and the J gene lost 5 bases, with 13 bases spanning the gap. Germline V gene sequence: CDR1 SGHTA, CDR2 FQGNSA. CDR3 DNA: TGTGCCAGCAGCTTCCAGACAGGTTGGGAGACCCAGTACTTC. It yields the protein CASSFQTGWETQYF.